This is a list of T cell receptor beta chains from one sample in a study of shared clonotypes between healthy human individuals. Profiled with immunoSEQ multiplex PCR; TCRdb holds only in-frame clones, not every one. Of over 850,000 clones detected, 75% to 85% appear once; the ten largest clones hold 0.5% to 0.65%. The source material was memory CD4+ T cells from PBMCs. Source of these receptors: a young man in good health. Some clones in this sample may be carry-over from other donors' samples. CDR3s leave out the opening cysteine and the closing phenylalanine or tryptophan. D genes are given only for firm matches.

D gene: .
V gene: TRBV10-3
J gene: TRBJ1-5
CDR3 protein: AISDGGFSNQPQH

D gene: .
V gene: TRBV6-1
J gene: TRBJ2-7
CDR3 protein: ASRKTALYEQY

D gene: .
V gene: TRBV6-6
J gene: TRBJ1-1
CDR3 protein: ASSSEAGGTEAF

D gene: .
V gene: TRBV7-2
J gene: TRBJ1-3
CDR3 protein: ASSSQGNSGNTIY

D gene: .
V gene: TRBV4-2
J gene: TRBJ2-4
CDR3 protein: ASSQDDKNIQY

D gene: .
V gene: TRBV11-2
J gene: TRBJ2-1
CDR3 protein: ASSLVQYNEQF

D gene: TRBD1
V gene: TRBV19
J gene: TRBJ1-5
CDR3 protein: ASSSGTGSLIQPQH

D gene: .
V gene: TRBV7-9
J gene: TRBJ2-5
CDR3 protein: ASSPALGYQETQY

D gene: .
V gene: TRBV7-3
J gene: TRBJ2-2
CDR3 protein: ASSLQGPGTGELF

D gene: .
V gene: TRBV6-5
J gene: TRBJ2-1
CDR3 protein: ASSSQIPGSGDEQF

D gene: .
V gene: TRBV19
J gene: TRBJ1-5
CDR3 protein: ASSPPQRGQH

D gene: TRBD1
V gene: TRBV6-1
J gene: TRBJ2-7
CDR3 protein: ASSARQGTEQY

D gene: .
V gene: TRBV30
J gene: TRBJ1-2
CDR3 protein: AWKPPGGANYGYT

D gene: .
V gene: TRBV5-6
J gene: TRBJ2-6
CDR3 protein: ASSWGASGANVLT

D gene: TRBD1
V gene: TRBV4-1
J gene: TRBJ1-4
CDR3 protein: ASSRTGREKLF

D gene: .
V gene: TRBV11-2
J gene: TRBJ2-4
CDR3 protein: ASSASGGGIQY

D gene: TRBD1
V gene: TRBV6-5
J gene: TRBJ1-1
CDR3 protein: ASSQGGPGAF

D gene: .
V gene: TRBV10-2
J gene: TRBJ1-2
CDR3 protein: ASSSAGRNGYT

D gene: .
V gene: TRBV28
J gene: TRBJ2-7
CDR3 protein: ASGTRDSYEQY

D gene: .
V gene: TRBV18
J gene: TRBJ1-1
CDR3 protein: ASSPSSGEGITEAF

D gene: .
V gene: TRBV5-1
J gene: TRBJ2-7
CDR3 protein: ASSMGSQGSPYEQY

D gene: TRBD2
V gene: TRBV9
J gene: TRBJ2-7
CDR3 protein: ASSPRPSGRAREQY

D gene: .
V gene: TRBV5-6
J gene: TRBJ1-3
CDR3 protein: ASSLRRSSGNTIY

D gene: TRBD1
V gene: TRBV2
J gene: TRBJ1-1
CDR3 protein: ASSRQGGPEAF

D gene: .
V gene: TRBV5-1
J gene: TRBJ2-7
CDR3 protein: ASSLTPGGLRAVEQY

D gene: TRBD1
V gene: TRBV7-2
J gene: TRBJ2-4
CDR3 protein: ASSLGGTGRDIQY

D gene: .
V gene: TRBV6-1
J gene: TRBJ1-1
CDR3 protein: ASIPLGGSEAF

D gene: TRBD1
V gene: TRBV6-5
J gene: TRBJ2-7
CDR3 protein: ASSQDRELYEQY

D gene: TRBD2
V gene: TRBV5-3
J gene: TRBJ2-7
CDR3 protein: ARSFGLAGEDCEQY

D gene: TRBD1
V gene: TRBV6-1
J gene: TRBJ1-1
CDR3 protein: ASSEAEGGRAEAF

D gene: .
V gene: TRBV7-9
J gene: TRBJ1-1
CDR3 protein: ASSLSARTEAF

D gene: .
V gene: TRBV7-9
J gene: TRBJ2-3
CDR3 protein: ASSLMAASTDTQY

D gene: .
V gene: TRBV30
J gene: TRBJ1-4
CDR3 protein: AWTRGGRNEKLF

D gene: .
V gene: TRBV20-1
J gene: TRBJ1-4
CDR3 protein: SATRQEKLF

D gene: TRBD2
V gene: TRBV9
J gene: TRBJ2-7
CDR3 protein: ASSERYGGGLYEQY

D gene: TRBD1
V gene: TRBV2
J gene: TRBJ2-1
CDR3 protein: ASSPGQGVYEQF

D gene: TRBD2
V gene: TRBV28
J gene: TRBJ2-7
CDR3 protein: ASSPASGALHEQY

D gene: .
V gene: TRBV9
J gene: TRBJ2-5
CDR3 protein: ASSVGEQETQY

D gene: TRBD2
V gene: TRBV7-9
J gene: TRBJ2-2
CDR3 protein: ASRQGLAGVSGELF

D gene: TRBD2
V gene: TRBV29-1
J gene: TRBJ2-3
CDR3 protein: SVAGGLANTDTQY

D gene: .
V gene: TRBV5-6
J gene: TRBJ1-1
CDR3 protein: ASSLVGRLNTEAF

D gene: .
V gene: TRBV5-1
J gene: TRBJ2-5
CDR3 protein: ASSLLDRGQETQY

D gene: .
V gene: TRBV5-1
J gene: TRBJ2-5
CDR3 protein: ASSLGAGVGETQY

D gene: .
V gene: TRBV6-5
J gene: TRBJ2-3
CDR3 protein: ASRAGYTDTQY

D gene: TRBD1
V gene: TRBV19
J gene: TRBJ1-3
CDR3 protein: ASSQGGPGNTIY

D gene: .
V gene: TRBV7-9
J gene: TRBJ2-5
CDR3 protein: ASRDQGFQETQY

D gene: .
V gene: TRBV19
J gene: TRBJ1-5
CDR3 protein: ASSQRTANQPQH

D gene: .
V gene: TRBV27
J gene: TRBJ2-2
CDR3 protein: ASSLNSFTGELF

D gene: TRBD1
V gene: TRBV2
J gene: TRBJ1-1
CDR3 protein: ARTDRENTEAF

D gene: .
V gene: TRBV28
J gene: TRBJ1-1
CDR3 protein: ASSGARERAF

D gene: .
V gene: TRBV6-1
J gene: TRBJ1-2
CDR3 protein: ASSPVDRIYGYT

D gene: TRBD1
V gene: TRBV5-1
J gene: TRBJ1-2
CDR3 protein: ASSFPTGGLPNYGYT

D gene: .
V gene: TRBV4-3
J gene: TRBJ1-2
CDR3 protein: ASSGAGPYGYT

D gene: .
V gene: TRBV7-2
J gene: TRBJ1-5
CDR3 protein: ASSPDWGGPQH

D gene: .
V gene: TRBV7-2
J gene: TRBJ2-5
CDR3 protein: ASSYLGGETQY

D gene: .
V gene: TRBV9
J gene: TRBJ2-7
CDR3 protein: ASSVDQGPYEQY

D gene: TRBD1
V gene: TRBV2
J gene: TRBJ2-1
CDR3 protein: ASSDRDRGYNEQF

D gene: TRBD1
V gene: TRBV9
J gene: TRBJ1-2
CDR3 protein: ASSLHRTGDGYT

D gene: TRBD1
V gene: TRBV7-2
J gene: TRBJ2-5
CDR3 protein: ASSLDRGPQETQY